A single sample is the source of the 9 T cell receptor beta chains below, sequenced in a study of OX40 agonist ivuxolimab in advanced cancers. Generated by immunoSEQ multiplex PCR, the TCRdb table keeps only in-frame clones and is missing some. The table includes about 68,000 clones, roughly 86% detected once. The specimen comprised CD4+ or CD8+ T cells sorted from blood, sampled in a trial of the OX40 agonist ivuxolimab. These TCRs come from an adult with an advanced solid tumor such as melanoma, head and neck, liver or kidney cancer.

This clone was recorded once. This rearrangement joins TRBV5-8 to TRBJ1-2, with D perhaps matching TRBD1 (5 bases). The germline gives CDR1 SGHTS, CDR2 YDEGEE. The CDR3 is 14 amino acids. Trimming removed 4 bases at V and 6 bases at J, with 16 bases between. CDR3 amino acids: CASSKRSGNHGYTF. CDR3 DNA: TGTGCCAGCAGCAAACGATCAGGGAACCATGGCTACACCTTC.

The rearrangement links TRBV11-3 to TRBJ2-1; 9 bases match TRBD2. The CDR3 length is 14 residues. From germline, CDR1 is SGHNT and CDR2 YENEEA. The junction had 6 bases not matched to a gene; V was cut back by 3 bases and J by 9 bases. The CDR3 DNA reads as TGTGCCAGCAGCTTGGGGCGGGAGGGTGGTGAGCAGTTCTTC. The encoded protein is CASSLGREGGEQFF.

CDR3 residues: CASSLAENGPSTDTQYF. The CDR3 DNA is TGTGCCAGCAGCTTGGCCGAGAATGGCCCTAGCACAGATACGCAGTATTTT. The V gene is TRBV5-4, the J gene TRBJ2-3, with D hard to call. Per the germline V gene, CDR1 is SGHNT and CDR2 is YYREEE (reference sequence). This CDR3 is 17 amino acids long. Trimming stripped 0 bases from V and 0 bases from J, with 14 bases between.

CDR3 DNA sequence: TGTGCCAGCTATACCGGGAACTCCTACGAGCAGTACTTC. Protein: CASYTGNSYEQYF. V is TRBV6-1 and J is TRBJ2-7; D is possibly TRBD2 (5 bases). The germline V and J ends were trimmed by 8 bases and 0 bases, with 11 bases remaining between them. Per germline, CDR1 MNHNS and CDR2 SASEGT. The CDR3 sequence is 13 residues long.

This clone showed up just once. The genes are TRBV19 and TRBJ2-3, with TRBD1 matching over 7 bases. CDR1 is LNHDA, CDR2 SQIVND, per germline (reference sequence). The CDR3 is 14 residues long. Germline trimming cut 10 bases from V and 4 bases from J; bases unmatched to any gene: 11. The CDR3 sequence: CATRGLTGADTQYF. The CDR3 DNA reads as TGTGCCACCCGCGGCCTTACAGGGGCAGATACGCAGTATTTT.

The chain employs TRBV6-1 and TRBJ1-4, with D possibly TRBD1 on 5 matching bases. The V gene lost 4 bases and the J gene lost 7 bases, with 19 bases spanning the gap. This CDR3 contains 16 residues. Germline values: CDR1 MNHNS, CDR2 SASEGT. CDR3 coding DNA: TGTGCCAGCAGTGCTTTCGGCGGGGGATTGAGTGAAAAACTGTTTTTT. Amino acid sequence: CASSAFGGGLSEKLFF.

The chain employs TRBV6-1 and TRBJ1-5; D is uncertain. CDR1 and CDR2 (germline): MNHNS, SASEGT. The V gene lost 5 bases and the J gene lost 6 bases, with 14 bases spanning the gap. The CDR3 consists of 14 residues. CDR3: CASSLQVSTQPQHF. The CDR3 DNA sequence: TGTGCCAGCAGTCTGCAGGTTTCTACTCAGCCCCAGCATTTT.

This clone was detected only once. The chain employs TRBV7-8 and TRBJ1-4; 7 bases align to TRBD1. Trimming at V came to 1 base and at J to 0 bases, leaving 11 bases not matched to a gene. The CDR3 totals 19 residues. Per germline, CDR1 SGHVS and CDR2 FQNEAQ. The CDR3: CASSLGVRGRVTTNEKLFF. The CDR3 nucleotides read TGTGCCAGCAGCTTAGGCGTCAGGGGGAGGGTCACAACTAATGAAAAACTGTTTTTT. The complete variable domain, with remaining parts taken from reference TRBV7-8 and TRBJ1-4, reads GAGVSQSPRYKVAKRGQDVALRCDPISGHVSLFWYQQALGQGPEFLTYFQNEAQLDKSGLPSDRFFAERPEGSVSTLKIQRTQQEDSAVYLCASSLGVRGRVTTNEKLFFGSGTQLSVL.

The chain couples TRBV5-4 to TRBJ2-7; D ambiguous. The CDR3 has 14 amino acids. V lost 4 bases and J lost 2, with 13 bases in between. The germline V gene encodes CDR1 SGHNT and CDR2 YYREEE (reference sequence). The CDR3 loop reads CASSPTTPTYEQYF. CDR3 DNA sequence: TGTGCCAGCAGCCCAACCACCCCCACCTACGAGCAGTACTTC.